One and the same sample provided the 7 T cell receptor beta chains below, sequenced in a study of blood T cell repertoires in COVID-19. TCRdb's table, derived via immunoSEQ multiplex PCR, lists solely in-frame clones and lacks some. The sample lists about 150,000 clones; approximately 88% were seen once. Source material: PBMCs or T cells enriched from blood (not recorded which). These receptors all come from a man between 65 and 79 years old who had been exposed to COVID-19.

In this sample, this clone turned up once. V and J are TRBV3-1 (or the pseudogene TRBV3-2) and TRBJ1-1; maybe TRBD1 (6 bases). The CDR3 length is 13 residues. Between the trimmed V and J ends, which lost 7 bases and 1 base, there was a span of 10 bases. Germline assignment: CDR1 LGHDT and CDR2 YNNKEL (reference sequence). CDR3 sequence: CASTLTGNTEAFF. CDR3 nucleotides: TGTGCCAGCACCCTGACAGGGAACACTGAAGCTTTCTTT.

The chain employs TRBV12-3 or TRBV12-4 and TRBJ1-6; D is unclear. The CDR3 has 12 residues. Trimming cost V 1 base and J 14 bases, with 9 bases left between them. CDR3 DNA: TGTGCCAGCAGTTTAGTCAGTCGCTCCCTCCACTTT. Its translation is CASSLVSRSLHF.

The chain carries TRBV10-1 and TRBJ2-3; maybe TRBD1 (6 bases). This CDR3 is 13 amino acids long. Trimming shortened V by 0 bases and J by 11 bases, and 12 bases separated the two germline ends. Germline values: CDR1 WNHNN, CDR2 SYGVQD (reference sequence). The DNA for the CDR3 is TGCGCCAGCAGTGAGTCGCTTTGGGACAAGCAGTATTTT. It yields the protein CASSESLWDKQYF.

V is TRBV12-3 or TRBV12-4 and J is TRBJ2-7, with unresolved D. This CDR3 has 12 amino acids. V shed 2 bases and J shed 6 bases, with 8 bases lying between them. CDR3 sequence (DNA): TGTGCCAGCAGTTTACATCGGAGCGAGCAGTACTTC. Translated, it gives CASSLHRSEQYF.

The chain joins TRBV7-2 to TRBJ2-7, with 10 bases aligning to TRBD2. The CDR3 loop spans 16 amino acids. Unmatched junction bases numbered 8, after V lost 5 bases and J lost 1 base. Germline V gene lookup returns CDR1 SGHTA and CDR2 FQGNSA. This chain's CDR3 is CASSAPLAGVSYEQYF. CDR3 sequence (DNA): TGTGCCAGCAGCGCCCCTCTAGCGGGAGTTTCCTACGAGCAGTACTTC.

The DNA of the CDR3 is TGCAGTGCTAGTAATATACAGGGTGGCCAGCCCCAGCATTTT. It encodes CSASNIQGGQPQHF. This chain uses TRBV20-1 with TRBJ1-5; D possibly corresponds to TRBD1 (6 bases). This CDR3 is built from 14 residues. Germline CDR1 reads DFQATT; CDR2 reads SNEGSKA (reference sequence). V lost 3 bases and J lost 7, with 16 bases in between.

The rearrangement uses TRBV5-1 and TRBJ1-1, with D unclear. The V gene lost 2 bases and the J gene lost 1 base, with 12 bases spanning the gap. CDR3 length equals 15 residues. CDR1 SGHRS and CDR2 YFSETQ come from the germline V gene. The CDR3 DNA sequence: TGCGCCAGCAGCTTCGGGAGAGCAGAGAACACTGAAGCTTTCTTT. The encoded protein is CASSFGRAENTEAFF.